This T cell receptor (beta chain) appears in the sequencing data of a study of shared clonotypes between healthy human individuals. Study-wide context: Each donor contributed plates that comprised three CD4 naive, three CD4 memory, two CD8 naive and one CD8 memory.

The table came from immunoSEQ multiplex PCR; TCRdb's copy has only in-frame clones and leaves some out. This sample has some 550,000 clones; more than 95% occur once, and the top ten carry 0.055% to 0.07%. A CD45RA+ naive subset and a CD45RA-negative memory subset were split from CD4+ cells. The specimen sequenced was naive CD4+ T cells sorted from blood. Described subset: CD45RA+ positively selected. The TCR was taken from a woman in her twenties or thirties in good health.

CDR3 residues: CASNPPGGNTEAFF. CDR3 bases: TGTGCCAGCAACCCCCCGGGGGGGAACACTGAAGCTTTCTTT. The chain carries TRBV5-4 and TRBJ1-1; weak D call: TRBD1 (5 bases). The germline CDR1 and CDR2 sequences are SGHNT and YYREEE (reference sequence). The ends were cut back, 6 bases at V and 1 base at J, with 13 bases in the middle. The CDR3 runs 14 residues.